The 15 T cell receptor beta chains reported below all come from one sample, sequenced in a study of T cells in Graves' hyperthyroidism and ophthalmopathy (dated by TCRdb to between 2017 and 2020). Libraries were constructed by multiplex PCR. Sequencing relied on an Illumina HiSeq 2000. The TCR beta CDR3 regions were amplified from the RNA transcripts. The TCR CDR3 was subjected to a first round of RT-PCR using the HTBI primer set and the Qiagen OneStep RT-PCR kit. TCRdb reprocessed the public reads (quality trimming at Q25 with fastp, clone calling with MiXCR) and kept in-frame beta chains. One record per CDR3 amino acid sequence lists the most common genes and DNA. The sample has around 380,000 distinct CDR3 sequences on record, roughly 13% of them singletons. Less than 25% of the sample is held by the ten biggest clonotypes. Sequenced: blood. The receptors derive from a man aged 30 to 45 with Graves' hyperthyroidism that later progressed to Graves' ophthalmopathy.

This clonotype was observed a handful of times. V is TRBV10-3 and J is TRBJ2-1; D tentatively fits TRBD1 or TRBD2 (5 bases each). The CDR3 sequence is 15 residues long. V lost 4 bases, J lost 3 bases, and 13 bases lay in between. Per the germline V gene, CDR1 is ENHRY and CDR2 is SYGVKD. The CDR3 DNA follows: TGTGCCATCAGTGTATACGGGGCCGACTACAATGAGCAGTTCTTC. This codes for CAISVYGADYNEQFF.

At least ten counts were recorded for this clonotype. V and J are TRBV28 and TRBJ2-5; D is uncertain. The CDR3 covers 13 residues. Germline values: CDR1 MDHEN, CDR2 SYDVKM. V shed 6 bases and J shed 2 bases, with 10 bases lying between them. CDR3 loop: CASSLLPQETQYF. CDR3 DNA: TGTGCCAGCAGCCTACTACCTCAAGAGACCCAGTACTTC.

The CDR3 DNA is TGTGCCAGCAGCCCAGACTCGGGGCGCGGCTACACCTTC. This translates into CASSPDSGRGYTF. This chain joins TRBV7-9 and TRBJ1-2; D might be TRBD1 (5 bases). This CDR3 is 13 amino acids long. Germline CDR1 is SEHNR and CDR2 is FQNEAQ (reference sequence). The V gene lost 5 bases and the J gene lost 8 bases, with 15 bases spanning the gap.

This clonotype has a handful of counts. The CDR3 DNA follows: TGTGCCAGCAGCCAGCGACAGAACACCGGGGAGCTGTTTTTT. Amino acid sequence: CASSQRQNTGELFF. This chain links TRBV7-9 with TRBJ2-2; D unclear. The V gene's germline CDR1 is SEHNR and CDR2 FQNEAQ (reference sequence). CDR3 length: 14 residues. Trimming removed 5 bases from V and 1 base from J, with 8 bases in between.

V usage is TRBV13 and J usage is TRBJ1-5, with a possible D match to TRBD1 (5 bases). V was pared by 3 bases and J by 1 base, with 13 bases between. The germline CDR1 and CDR2 sequences are PRHDT and FYEKMQ (reference sequence). The length of the CDR3 is 16 residues. Here the CDR3 DNA reads TGTGCCAGCAGCTTGTCCACGGGGGAAAGCAATCAGCCCCAGCATTTT. Protein product: CASSLSTGESNQPQHF.

The V gene is TRBV4-1, the J gene TRBJ1-5, with 8 bases that match TRBD1. CDR3 size: 17 residues. Germline loops: CDR1 MGHRA, CDR2 YSYEKL. Unmatched junction bases numbered 7, after V lost 0 bases and J lost 3 bases. CDR3 nucleotide sequence: TGCGCCAGCAGCCAAGAAGGGACAGGCCCTTTCAATCAGCCCCAGCATTTT. Translation gives CASSQEGTGPFNQPQHF.

The chain employs TRBV5-1 and TRBJ2-6; 8 positions agree with TRBD2. CDR1 and CDR2 from the germline V gene are SGHRS and YFSETQ. V lost 3 bases to trimming and J lost 3 bases; unmatched junction nucleotides: 20. This CDR3 region has 21 residues. The CDR3 DNA reads as TGCGCCAGCAGCTCCCGTGGGAGCGGGGGAGATACCGGTGGTGGGGCCAACGTCCTGACTTTC. Its translation: CASSSRGSGGDTGGGANVLTF.

This clonotype was seen many times. The chain recombines TRBV18 with TRBJ2-3; D ambiguous. V gave up 10 bases and J gave up 1 base, with 12 bases separating them. Germline CDR1 KGHSH, CDR2 LQKENI. The CDR3 is made up of 13 amino acids. The chain's CDR3 is CAMSQSGTDTQYF. The CDR3 coding sequence is TGTGCCATGAGCCAGAGTGGCACAGATACGCAGTATTTT.

This clonotype was seen more than once but under ten times. The chain has TRBV9 and TRBJ2-5; D is unresolved. Germline CDR1 SGDLS, CDR2 YYNGEE. This CDR3 is 14 amino acids long. Trimming pared 1 base from V and 0 bases from J, leaving 7 bases between. Written as DNA, the CDR3 is TGTGCCAGCAGCGTATCTCTAGACCAAGAGACCCAGTACTTC. Residues: CASSVSLDQETQYF.

This clonotype was detected ten times or more. The chain couples TRBV5-1 to TRBJ2-7; TRBD2 is a possible D gene (5 bases). This CDR3 region has 14 residues. CDR1 SGHRS and CDR2 YFSETQ come from the germline V gene. Trimming took off 4 bases at V and 2 bases at J, with 13 bases between the two ends. CDR3 sequence reads: CASSARGLTYEQYF. In DNA form, the CDR3 reads TGCGCCAGCAGCGCGCGAGGGCTGACCTACGAGCAGTACTTC.

This clonotype has a count of ten or more. V gene TRBV11-1 combines with J gene TRBJ2-5, with D possibly called TRBD1 or TRBD2 (6 bases each). Trimming pared 5 bases from V and 5 bases from J, leaving 15 bases between. Germline V CDR1 and CDR2: SGHAT, FQDESV (reference sequence). The CDR3 sequence is 14 residues long. CDR3 loop: CASSPRGVWETQYF. CDR3 DNA: TGTGCCAGCAGCCCGAGGGGGGTTTGGGAGACCCAGTACTTC.

This clonotype was recorded at least ten times. This chain uses TRBV28 with TRBJ1-2, with D possibly being TRBD1 (5 bases). This CDR3 contains 14 residues. Per germline, CDR1 MDHEN and CDR2 SYDVKM. The V end was cut by 8 bases, the J end by 0 bases, with 13 bases between. CDR3 residues: CASGPTAANYGYTF. CDR3 DNA sequence: TGTGCCAGCGGACCGACAGCAGCTAACTATGGCTACACCTTC.

V is TRBV4-1 and J is TRBJ1-2; the D gene is possibly TRBD1 (5 bases). This CDR3 spans 14 amino acids. V lost 2 bases and J lost 4, with 11 bases in between. CDR1 and CDR2 from the germline V gene are MGHRA and YSYEKL. The CDR3 bases are TGCGCCAGCAGCCAATGGCAGGGTGGCTATGGCTACACCTTC. Translated, it gives CASSQWQGGYGYTF.

This clonotype has more than one count but fewer than ten. The V and J genes are TRBV19 and TRBJ2-2; 8 positions match TRBD2. CDR1 is LNHDA, CDR2 SQIVND, per germline (reference sequence). The CDR3 length is 18 residues. V dropped 3 bases and J dropped 2; count of bases not matched to a gene: 11. DNA of the CDR3: TGTGCCAGTAGTATCGGTATGAGCGGGGGCCACAACACCGGGGAGCTGTTTTTT. It codes for CASSIGMSGGHNTGELFF. The full variable domain, its missing parts supplied by reference TRBV19 and TRBJ2-2, is DGGITQSPKYLFRKEGQNVTLSCEQNLNHDAMYWYRQDPGQGLRLIYYSQIVNDFQKGDIAEGYSVSREKKESFPLTVTSAQKNPTAFYLCASSIGMSGGHNTGELFFGEGSRLTVL.

This clonotype was seen a handful of times. V usage is TRBV27 and J usage is TRBJ1-2; D call uncertain. The CDR3 runs to 13 residues. V shed 5 bases and J shed 4 bases, with 11 bases lying between them. The germline gives CDR1 MNHEY, CDR2 SMNVEV (reference sequence). In DNA, the CDR3 is TGTGCCAGCAGTCCGGGCCGACGCTATGGCTACACCTTC. Translated, it gives CASSPGRRYGYTF.